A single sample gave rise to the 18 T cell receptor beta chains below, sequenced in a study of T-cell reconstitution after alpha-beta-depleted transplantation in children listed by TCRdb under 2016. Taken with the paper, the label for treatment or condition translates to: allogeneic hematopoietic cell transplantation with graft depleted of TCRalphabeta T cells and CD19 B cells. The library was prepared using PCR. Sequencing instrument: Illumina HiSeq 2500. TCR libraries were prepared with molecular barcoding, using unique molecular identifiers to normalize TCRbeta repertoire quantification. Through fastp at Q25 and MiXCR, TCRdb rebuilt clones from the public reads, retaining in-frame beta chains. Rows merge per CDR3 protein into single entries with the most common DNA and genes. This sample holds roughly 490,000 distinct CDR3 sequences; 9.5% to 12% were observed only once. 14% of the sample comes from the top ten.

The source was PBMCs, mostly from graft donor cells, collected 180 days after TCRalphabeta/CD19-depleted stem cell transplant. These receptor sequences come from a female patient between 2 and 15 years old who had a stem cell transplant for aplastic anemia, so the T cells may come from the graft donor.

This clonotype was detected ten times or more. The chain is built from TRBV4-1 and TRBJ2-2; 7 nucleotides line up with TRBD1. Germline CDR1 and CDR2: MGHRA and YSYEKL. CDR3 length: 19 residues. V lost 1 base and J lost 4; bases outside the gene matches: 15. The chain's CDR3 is CASSQVKFQGGVGTGELFF. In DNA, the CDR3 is TGCGCCAGCAGCCAAGTTAAGTTTCAAGGGGGCGTAGGCACCGGGGAGCTGTTTTTT.

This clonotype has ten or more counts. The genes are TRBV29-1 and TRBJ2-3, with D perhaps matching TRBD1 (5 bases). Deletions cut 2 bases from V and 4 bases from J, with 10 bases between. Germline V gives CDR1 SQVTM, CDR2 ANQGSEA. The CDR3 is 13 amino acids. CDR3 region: CSVERGSPDTQYF. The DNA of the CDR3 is TGCAGCGTTGAAAGGGGATCCCCAGATACGCAGTATTTT.

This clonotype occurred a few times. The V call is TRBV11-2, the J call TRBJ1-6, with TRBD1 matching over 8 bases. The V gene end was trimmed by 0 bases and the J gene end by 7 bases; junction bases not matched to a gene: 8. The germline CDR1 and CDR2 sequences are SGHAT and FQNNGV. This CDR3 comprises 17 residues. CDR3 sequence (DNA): TGTGCCAGCAGCTTAGAGGGGACAGGTTGGGTGAATTCACCCCTCCACTTT. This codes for CASSLEGTGWVNSPLHF.

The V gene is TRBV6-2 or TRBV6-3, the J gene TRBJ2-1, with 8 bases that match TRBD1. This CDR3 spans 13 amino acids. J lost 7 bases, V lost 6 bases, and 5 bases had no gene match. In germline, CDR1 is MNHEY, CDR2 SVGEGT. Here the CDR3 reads CASRNTGGNEQFF. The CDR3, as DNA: TGTGCCAGCAGAAACACAGGGGGAAATGAGCAGTTCTTC.

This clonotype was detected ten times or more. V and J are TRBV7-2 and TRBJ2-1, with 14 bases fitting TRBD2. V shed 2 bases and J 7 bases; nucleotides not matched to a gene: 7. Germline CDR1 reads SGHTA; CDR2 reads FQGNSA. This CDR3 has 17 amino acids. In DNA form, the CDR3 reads TGTGCCAGCAGCTTAAGTGGACTAGCGGGGGGTTTGAATGAGCAGTTCTTC. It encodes CASSLSGLAGGLNEQFF.

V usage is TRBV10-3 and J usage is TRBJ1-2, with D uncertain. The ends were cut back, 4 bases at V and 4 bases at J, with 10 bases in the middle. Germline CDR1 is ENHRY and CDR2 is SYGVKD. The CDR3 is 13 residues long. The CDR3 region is CAISASDFYGYTF. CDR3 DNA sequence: TGTGCCATCAGTGCTTCGGACTTCTATGGCTACACCTTC.

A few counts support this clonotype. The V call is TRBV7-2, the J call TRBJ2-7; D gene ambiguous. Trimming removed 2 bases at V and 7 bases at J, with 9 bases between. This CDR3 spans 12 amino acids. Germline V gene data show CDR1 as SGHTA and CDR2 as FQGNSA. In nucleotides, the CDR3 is TGTGCCAGCAGCTTACCTCCCGGGGAGCAGTACTTC. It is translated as CASSLPPGEQYF. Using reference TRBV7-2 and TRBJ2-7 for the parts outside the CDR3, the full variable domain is GAGVSQSPSNKVTEKGKDVELRCDPISGHTALYWYRQSLGQGLEFLIYFQGNSAPDKSGLPSDRFSAERTGGSVSTLTIQRTQQEDSAVYLCASSLPPGEQYFGPGTRLTVT.

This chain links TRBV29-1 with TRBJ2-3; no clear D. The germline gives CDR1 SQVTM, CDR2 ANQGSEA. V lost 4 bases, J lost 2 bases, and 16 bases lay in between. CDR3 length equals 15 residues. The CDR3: CSVALGATLTDTQYF. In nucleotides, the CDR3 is TGCAGCGTTGCCTTAGGCGCTACCCTCACAGATACGCAGTATTTT.

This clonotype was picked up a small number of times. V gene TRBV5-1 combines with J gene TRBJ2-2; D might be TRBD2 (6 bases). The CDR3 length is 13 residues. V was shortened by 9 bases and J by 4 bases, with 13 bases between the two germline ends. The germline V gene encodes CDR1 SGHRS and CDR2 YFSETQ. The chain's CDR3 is CATAWGGTGELFF. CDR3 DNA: TGCGCCACCGCCTGGGGAGGCACCGGGGAGCTGTTTTTT.

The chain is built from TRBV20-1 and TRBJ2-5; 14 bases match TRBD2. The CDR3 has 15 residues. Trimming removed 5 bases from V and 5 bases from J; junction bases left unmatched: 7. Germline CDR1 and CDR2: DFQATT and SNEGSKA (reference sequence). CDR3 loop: CSARRLAGGRETQYF. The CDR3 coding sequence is TGCAGTGCTCGACGACTAGCGGGGGGGAGGGAGACCCAGTACTTC.

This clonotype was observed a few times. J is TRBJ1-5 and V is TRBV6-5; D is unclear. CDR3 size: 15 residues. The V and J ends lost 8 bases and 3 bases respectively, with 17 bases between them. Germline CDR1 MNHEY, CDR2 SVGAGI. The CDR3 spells CASRGGPYDNQPQHF. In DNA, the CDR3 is TGTGCCAGCCGAGGAGGCCCATATGACAATCAGCCCCAGCATTTT.

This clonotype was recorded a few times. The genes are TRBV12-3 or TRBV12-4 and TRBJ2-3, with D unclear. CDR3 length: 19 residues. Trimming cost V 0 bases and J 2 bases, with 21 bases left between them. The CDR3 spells CASSLALGGEATSTDTQYF. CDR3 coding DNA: TGTGCCAGCAGTTTAGCCCTCGGTGGTGAGGCCACTTCCACAGATACGCAGTATTTT.

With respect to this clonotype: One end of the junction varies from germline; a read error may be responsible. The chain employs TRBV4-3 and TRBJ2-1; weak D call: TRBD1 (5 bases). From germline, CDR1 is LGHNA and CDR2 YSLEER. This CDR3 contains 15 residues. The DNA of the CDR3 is TGCGCCTGCAGCCAAGATAGTCCAGGGTACAATGAGCAGTTCTTC. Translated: CACSQDSPGYNEQFF.

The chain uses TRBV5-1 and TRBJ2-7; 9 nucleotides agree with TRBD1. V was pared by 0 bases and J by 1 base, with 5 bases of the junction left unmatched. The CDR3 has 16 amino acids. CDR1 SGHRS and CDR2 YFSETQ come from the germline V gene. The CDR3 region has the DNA TGCGCCAGCAGCTTGGGGGGGACAGGGATATCCTACGAGCAGTACTTC. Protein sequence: CASSLGGTGISYEQYF.

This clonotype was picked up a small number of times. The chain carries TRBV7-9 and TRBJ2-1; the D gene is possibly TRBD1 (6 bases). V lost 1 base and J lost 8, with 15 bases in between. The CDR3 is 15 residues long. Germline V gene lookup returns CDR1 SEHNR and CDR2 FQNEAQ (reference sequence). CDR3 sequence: CASSLDFAGVDEQFF. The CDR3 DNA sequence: TGTGCCAGCAGCTTAGATTTCGCAGGGGTGGATGAGCAGTTCTTC.

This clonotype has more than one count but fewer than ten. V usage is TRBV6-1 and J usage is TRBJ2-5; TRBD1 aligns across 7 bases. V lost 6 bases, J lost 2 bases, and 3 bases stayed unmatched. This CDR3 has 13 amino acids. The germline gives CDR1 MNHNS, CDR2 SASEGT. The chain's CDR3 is CASRWDRQETQYF. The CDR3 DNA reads TGTGCCAGCAGGTGGGACAGACAAGAGACCCAGTACTTC.

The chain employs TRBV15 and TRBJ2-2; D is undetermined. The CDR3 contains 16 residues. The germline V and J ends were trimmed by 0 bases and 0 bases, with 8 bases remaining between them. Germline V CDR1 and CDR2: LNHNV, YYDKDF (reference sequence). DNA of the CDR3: TGTGCCACCAGCAGAGATGTGGGATCGAACACCGGGGAGCTGTTTTTT. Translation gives CATSRDVGSNTGELFF.

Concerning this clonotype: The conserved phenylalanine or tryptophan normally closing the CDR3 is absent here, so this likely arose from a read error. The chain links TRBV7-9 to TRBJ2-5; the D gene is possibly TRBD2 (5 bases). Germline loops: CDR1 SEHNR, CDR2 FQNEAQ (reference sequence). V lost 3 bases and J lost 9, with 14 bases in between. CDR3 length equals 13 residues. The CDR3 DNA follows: TGTGCCAGCAGCTTGCAGTTTTCGGAGGCCCAGTACATC. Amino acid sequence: CASSLQFSEAQYI.